This T cell receptor (beta chain) originates from a study of cytomegalovirus exposure and HLA in healthy donors. 60 Vbeta and 13 Jbeta primers were used in PCR. Using immunoSEQ multiplex PCR, the repertoire was profiled, and TCRdb retains in-frame clones only, with some absent. The sample has approximately 160,000 clones; over 75% are singletons. This clonotype was sampled from a man aged 25-40 years in good health and CMV-seropositive. What was sequenced was PBMCs.

The CDR3: CASSYGASGNSPLHF. In DNA form, the CDR3 reads TGTGCCAGCAGTTACGGGGCCTCGGGTAATTCACCCCTCCACTTT. The V gene is TRBV6-5, the J gene TRBJ1-6; D might be TRBD1 (5 bases). Deletions cut 2 bases from V and 6 bases from J, with 11 bases between. The V gene's germline CDR1 is MNHEY and CDR2 SVGAGI. The CDR3 contains 15 residues.